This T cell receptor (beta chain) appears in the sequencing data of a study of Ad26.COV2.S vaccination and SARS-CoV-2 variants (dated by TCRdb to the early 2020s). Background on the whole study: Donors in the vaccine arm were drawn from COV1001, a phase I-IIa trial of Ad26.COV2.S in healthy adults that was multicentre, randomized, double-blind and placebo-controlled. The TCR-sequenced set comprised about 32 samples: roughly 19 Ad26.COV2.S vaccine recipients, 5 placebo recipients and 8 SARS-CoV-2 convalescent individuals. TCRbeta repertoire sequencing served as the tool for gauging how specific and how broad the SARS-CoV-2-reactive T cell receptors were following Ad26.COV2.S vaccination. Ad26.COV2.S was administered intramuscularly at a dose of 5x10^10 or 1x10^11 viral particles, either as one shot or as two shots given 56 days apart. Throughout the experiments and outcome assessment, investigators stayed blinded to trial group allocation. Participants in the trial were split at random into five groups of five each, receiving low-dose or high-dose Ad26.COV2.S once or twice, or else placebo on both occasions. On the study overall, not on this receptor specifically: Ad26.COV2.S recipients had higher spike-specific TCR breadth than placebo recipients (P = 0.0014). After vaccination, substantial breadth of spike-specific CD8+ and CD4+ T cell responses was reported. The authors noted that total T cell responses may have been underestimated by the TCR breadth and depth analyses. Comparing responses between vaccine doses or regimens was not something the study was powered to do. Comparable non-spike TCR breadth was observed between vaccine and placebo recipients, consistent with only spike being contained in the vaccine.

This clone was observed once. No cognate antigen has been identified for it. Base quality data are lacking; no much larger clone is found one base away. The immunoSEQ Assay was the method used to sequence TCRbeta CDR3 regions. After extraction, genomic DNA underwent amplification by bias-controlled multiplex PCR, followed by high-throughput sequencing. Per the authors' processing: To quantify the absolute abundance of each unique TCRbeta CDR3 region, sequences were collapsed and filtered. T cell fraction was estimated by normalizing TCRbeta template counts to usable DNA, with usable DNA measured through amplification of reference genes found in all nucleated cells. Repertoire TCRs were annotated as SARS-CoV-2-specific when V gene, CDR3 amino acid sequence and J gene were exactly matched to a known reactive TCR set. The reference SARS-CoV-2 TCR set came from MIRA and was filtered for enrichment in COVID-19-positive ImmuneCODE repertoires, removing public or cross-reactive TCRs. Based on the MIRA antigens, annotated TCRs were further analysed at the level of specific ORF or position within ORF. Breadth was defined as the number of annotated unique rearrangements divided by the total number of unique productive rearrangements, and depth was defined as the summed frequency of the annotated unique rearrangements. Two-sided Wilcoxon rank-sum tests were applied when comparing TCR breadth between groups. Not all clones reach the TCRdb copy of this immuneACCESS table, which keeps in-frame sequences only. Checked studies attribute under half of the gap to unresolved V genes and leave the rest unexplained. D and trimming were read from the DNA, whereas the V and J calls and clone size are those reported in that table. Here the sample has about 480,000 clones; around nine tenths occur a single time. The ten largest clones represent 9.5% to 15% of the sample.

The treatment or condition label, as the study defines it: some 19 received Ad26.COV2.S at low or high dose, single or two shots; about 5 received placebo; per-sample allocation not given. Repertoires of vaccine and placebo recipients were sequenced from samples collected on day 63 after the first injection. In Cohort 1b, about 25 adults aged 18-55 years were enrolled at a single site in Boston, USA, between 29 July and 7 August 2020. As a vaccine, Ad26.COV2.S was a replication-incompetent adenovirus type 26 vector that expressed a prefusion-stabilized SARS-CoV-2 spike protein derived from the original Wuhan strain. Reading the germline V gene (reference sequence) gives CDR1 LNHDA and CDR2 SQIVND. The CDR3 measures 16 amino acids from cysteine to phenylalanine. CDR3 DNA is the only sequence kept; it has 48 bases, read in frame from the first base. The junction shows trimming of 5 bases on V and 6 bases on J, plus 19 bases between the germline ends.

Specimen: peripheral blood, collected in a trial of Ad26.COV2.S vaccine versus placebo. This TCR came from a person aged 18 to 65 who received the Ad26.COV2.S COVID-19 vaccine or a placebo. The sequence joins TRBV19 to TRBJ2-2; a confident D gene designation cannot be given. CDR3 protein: CASSATPAIGPGELFF. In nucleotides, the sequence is TGTGCCAGTAGTGCGACCCCCGCGATTGGTCCCGGGGAGCTGTTTTTT.